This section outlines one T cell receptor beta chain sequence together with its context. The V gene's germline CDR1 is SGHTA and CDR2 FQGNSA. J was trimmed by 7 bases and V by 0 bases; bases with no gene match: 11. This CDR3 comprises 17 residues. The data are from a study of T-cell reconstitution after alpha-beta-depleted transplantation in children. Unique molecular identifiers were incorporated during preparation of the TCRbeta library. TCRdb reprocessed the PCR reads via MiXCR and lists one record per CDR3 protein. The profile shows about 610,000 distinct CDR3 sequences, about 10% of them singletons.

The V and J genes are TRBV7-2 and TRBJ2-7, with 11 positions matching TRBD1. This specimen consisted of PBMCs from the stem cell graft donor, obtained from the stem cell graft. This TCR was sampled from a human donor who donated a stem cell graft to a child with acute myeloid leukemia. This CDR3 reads CASSLAGGGQGAREQYF. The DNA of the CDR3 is TGTGCCAGCAGCTTAGCGGGGGGAGGACAGGGGGCGCGGGAGCAGTACTTC.